Each of the 6 T cell receptor beta chains below was sequenced from the same sample in a study of CD8+CD57+ T cells in acquired aplastic anemia. Before being chosen for sequencing, patients had shown CD8+CD57+ cell expansion by flow cytometry. Profiling of TCR beta VDJ combinations and CDR3 sequences used genomic DNA as template. TCRdb analysed the reads with MiXCR anew, one entry per CDR3 protein. The sample contains 200,000 to 300,000 distinct CDR3 sequences, 82% of which appear only once. Sequenced: sorted CD4+, CD8+, or CD8+CD57+ T cells (not recorded which) from PBMCs. These receptors were collected from a human donor with aplastic anemia.

Concerning this clonotype itself: Compared with germline, one end of the junction differs, possibly owing to a read error. The chain carries TRBV7-9 and TRBJ2-5, with TRBD1 as a possible D gene (6 bases). CDR1 SEHNR and CDR2 FQNEAQ come from the germline V gene (reference sequence). This CDR3 is 14 amino acids long. The CDR3 bases are TGTGCCGGACAGAGGGCTAGGGAGACCCAGTACTACGACTTC. It codes for CAGQRARETQYYDF.

V and J are TRBV5-1 and TRBJ2-7; 7 bases agree with TRBD1. Germline lookup yields CDR1 SGHRS and CDR2 YFSETQ. The CDR3 contains 18 residues. The CDR3 region has the DNA TGTGCCAGCAGCGATCACAGAGACGGGACAGCCCTTTCCTACGAGCAGTACGTC. Translating gives CASSDHRDGTALSYEQYV.

The chain carries TRBV5-6 and TRBJ2-1; a possible D gene is TRBD2 (7 bases). Germline-derived CDR1 and CDR2 are SGHDT and YYEEEE. CDR3 length equals 15 residues. V was pared by 5 bases and J by 7 bases, with 19 bases between. This chain's CDR3 is CASRREREGGNEQFF. The CDR3 nucleotides read TGTGCCAGCAGAAGAGAGAGGGAGGGGGGGAATGAGCAGTTCTTC.

The rearrangement uses TRBV11-1 and TRBJ2-5; weak D call: TRBD2 (6 bases). The CDR3 runs 12 residues. Per the germline V gene, CDR1 is SGHAT and CDR2 is FQDESV (reference sequence). With 7 bases removed from V and 9 bases from J, the gap between germline ends came to 15 bases. This CDR3 is CASIGGAEAQYF. For the CDR3, the DNA is TGTGCCAGCATCGGAGGGGCGGAAGCCCAGTACTTC.

The chain has TRBV7-8 and TRBJ2-7; the D is unclear. The CDR3 has 18 residues. Trimming shortened V by 2 bases and J by 1 base, and 21 bases separated the two germline ends. Germline V gene data show CDR1 as SGHVS and CDR2 as FQNEAQ. The CDR3, as DNA: TGTGCCAGCAGCTTACATCCAGGCGCGAATGCCCTTTCCTACGAGCAGTACGTC. As protein: CASSLHPGANALSYEQYV.

V is TRBV7-8 and J is TRBJ2-3; D unclear. Germline lookup yields CDR1 SGHVS and CDR2 FQNEAQ. Trimming removed 1 base at V and 11 bases at J, with 19 bases between. This CDR3 has 15 amino acids. CDR3 nucleotides: TGTGCCAGCAGCTTAGGGGCAGGACCCGATACTCAGCAGTATTTT. Protein product: CASSLGAGPDTQQYF.